This T cell receptor beta chain was sequenced in a study of Ad26.COV2.S vaccination and SARS-CoV-2 variants. About the study: Donor was in the COV1001 Ad26.COV2.S trial arm.

Findings and limits, study-wide: Vaccinees displayed broader spike-specific TCR repertoires than placebo recipients.

Assay used: immunoSEQ multiplex PCR; TCRdb lists only in-frame clones, some missing. The sample lists 300,000 to 400,000 clones; 88% were seen once. The sample holds one count of this clone. Its antigen is unidentified. Stated treatment: 15 to 20 received Ad26.COV2.S at low or high dose, single or two shots; roughly five received placebo; per-sample allocation not given. Sample collection was performed on day 63 after the first vaccine or placebo injection. At a Boston site, the person donating was an adult of 18-55 years. The shot given was an Ad26 vector that makes Wuhan-strain SARS-CoV-2 spike. The clonotype originates from a person between 18 and 65 years old who received the Ad26.COV2.S COVID-19 vaccine or a placebo. The material was peripheral blood, obtained in a trial of Ad26.COV2.S vaccine versus placebo.

In DNA, the CDR3 is TGTGCCTGGAGTAGGGGGCTGATGGTGGGAGGTCAGCCCCAGCATTTT. This encodes CAWSRGLMVGGQPQHF. The rearrangement links TRBV30 to TRBJ1-5; 7 bases line up with TRBD1. Germline trimming cut 2 bases from V and 6 bases from J; bases unmatched to any gene: 13. Germline V lookup: CDR1 GTSNPN, CDR2 SVGIG (reference sequence). CDR3 length: 16 amino acids.